A selection of T cell receptor beta chains follows, all from one sample in a study of cytomegalovirus exposure and HLA in healthy donors. Clones were read by immunoSEQ multiplex PCR, and TCRdb kept only the in-frame ones, dropping some. The sample yields about 120,000 clones, 65% to 85% seen once. The sample taken for sequencing was PBMCs. The receptors come from a woman under 40 in good health and CMV-seropositive. Each CDR3 is given with its conserved first and last residue.

>TRBJ2-1|TRBV6-6
CASSYSGSAWYEQFF
>TRBJ2-5|TRBV5-4
CASRMRPDQETQYF
>TRBJ1-3|TRBV5-8
CAEGQDNLSGNTIYF
>TRBJ2-2|TRBV7-9
CASSVATGTNTGELFF
>TRBJ2-7|TRBV11-2
CASSLVGGIFSEQYF
>TRBJ1-2|TRBV5-6
CASSLDRYGYTF
>TRBJ2-5|TRBV18
CASSPRAGAYETQYF
>TRBJ1-5|TRBV7-8
CASSPQGQLSNQPQHF
>TRBJ1-1|TRBV7-9
CASNPLGGGTEAFF
>TRBJ2-1|TRBV21-1
CASSSPPGLAGGQGYNEQFF
>TRBJ2-5|TRBV14
CASSSRQAPQETQYF
>TRBJ2-1|TRBV19
CASSTSGTSNEQFF
>TRBJ1-1|TRBV5-1
CASYDRGNTEAFF
>TRBJ1-1|TRBV6-1
CASSRDRWAEAFF
>TRBJ1-2|TRBV15
CATSGGALGGYTF
>TRBJ1-1|TRBV19
CASSITSGTEAFF
>TRBJ2-7|TRBV6-5
CASTPTGDRAYEQYF
>TRBJ1-1|TRBV27
CASSLYVTGGKVAEAFF
>TRBJ2-2|TRBV15
CATSRASGELFF
>TRBJ1-1|TRBV6-5
CASSYSPGAGTEAFF
>TRBJ2-1|TRBV27
CASSFRGYNEQFF
>TRBJ1-1|TRBV27
CASIGGVMTEAFF
>TRBJ2-3|TRBV5-4
CASSAHPLAGATDTQYF
>TRBJ2-7|TRBV5-8
CASSLSGYSYEQYF
>TRBJ2-3|TRBV27
CASSPRLAGSLSGYTQYF
>TRBJ1-2|TRBV19
CASSSYPEGSGYTF
>TRBJ1-2|TRBV6-5
CASIGIRQGTSGYTF
>TRBJ1-4|TRBV28
CASSFQGNEKLFF
>TRBJ1-5|TRBV30
CAWNPGRGSNQPQHF
>TRBJ1-5|TRBV25-1
CASSEHYSNQPQHF
>TRBJ2-3|TRBV15
CATQSSADTQYF
>TRBJ2-7|TRBV5-8
CASSSVMGPKNSYEQYF